This T cell receptor beta chain comes out of a study of OX40 agonist ivuxolimab in advanced cancers. Study information: In this cohort, patients received ivuxolimab, an agonistic anti-OX40 (CD134) antibody. Intravenous ivuxolimab was administered to patients every 2 weeks at 0.01 to 10 mg/kg. Study findings and constraints: Near-lowest levels of clonal expansion characterized partial responders at 0.1-3.0 mg/kg. Within 6 weeks, CD4+ and CD8+ blood T cells expanded clonally at 0.1 to 3.0 mg/kg.

Comment on this clone: Its matching antigen is unknown.

Assay used: immunoSEQ multiplex PCR; TCRdb lists only in-frame clones, some missing. The sample carries under 70,000 clones, 87% recorded once. V shed 5 bases and J shed 2 bases, with 11 bases lying between them. Germline CDR1 and CDR2: MNHEY and SVGAGI. The CDR3 has 14 residues. The J gene is TRBJ2-3, the V gene TRBV6-5; weak D call: TRBD2 (5 bases). The sequenced sample was CD4+ or CD8+ T cells sorted from blood, obtained in a trial of the OX40 agonist ivuxolimab. This TCR was recovered from an adult with an advanced solid tumor such as melanoma, head and neck, liver or kidney cancer. The CDR3: CASSRWENTDTQYF. CDR3 nucleotide sequence: TGTGCCAGCAGTCGATGGGAGAACACAGATACGCAGTATTTT.